This TCR beta chain was sequenced during a study of blood T cell repertoires in COVID-19. For the study at large: PBMCs, B-cell-depleted T cells, or T cells provided the cDNA or gDNA that made up the material.

In the original workflow: Estimation of nucleated cell counts relied on the amplification of reference gene primers. Data came from immunoSEQ multiplex PCR; TCRdb stores just in-frame clones and leaves some out. V, J and clone size were drawn from that table, and D and trimming were deduced from the DNA. The profile covers around 230,000 clones, with about nine tenths appearing a single time and over 2% taken by the ten largest. V lost 6 bases, J lost 0 bases, and 17 bases lay in between. CDR1 and CDR2 (germline): LNHDA, SQIVND (reference sequence). The CDR3 extends over 16 amino acids. This clonotype was sampled from a man under 40 who had recovered from COVID-19. Sequenced input: peripheral blood. This chain joins TRBV19 and TRBJ1-2, with TRBD1 as a possible D gene (6 bases). CDR3 sequence reads: CASRTYGGQTNYGYTF. The DNA of the CDR3 is TGTGCCAGTAGAACCTATGGTGGACAGACTAACTATGGCTACACCTTC.